This T cell receptor beta chain was identified in a study of shared clonotypes between healthy human individuals. Here immunoSEQ multiplex PCR was the method, and the copy in TCRdb shows in-frame clones only, minus some. The sample holds around 1,900,000 clones; around 93% are singletons and the top ten take 1.5% to 2%. CD8 cells regarded as naive lacked CD45RO, were positively chosen for CCR7, and omitted terminally differentiated effector memory CD45RA+ cells. Adult Caucasians living in Nashville, Tennessee made up all of the donors. Trimming stripped 4 bases from V and 7 bases from J, with 17 bases between. The CDR3 totals 15 residues. CDR1 is LNHDA and CDR2 is SQIVND in the germline V gene (reference sequence).

This sequence was found in a man between 18 and 35 years old in good health. Some clones in this sample may be carry-over from other donors' samples. This chain connects TRBV19 to TRBJ2-1; the D is unclear. The sample taken for sequencing was naive CD8+ T cells from PBMCs. The CDR3 sequence: CASSTWTLQKNEQFF. CDR3 nucleotides: TGTGCCAGTAGTACCTGGACCCTCCAAAAGAATGAGCAGTTCTTC.